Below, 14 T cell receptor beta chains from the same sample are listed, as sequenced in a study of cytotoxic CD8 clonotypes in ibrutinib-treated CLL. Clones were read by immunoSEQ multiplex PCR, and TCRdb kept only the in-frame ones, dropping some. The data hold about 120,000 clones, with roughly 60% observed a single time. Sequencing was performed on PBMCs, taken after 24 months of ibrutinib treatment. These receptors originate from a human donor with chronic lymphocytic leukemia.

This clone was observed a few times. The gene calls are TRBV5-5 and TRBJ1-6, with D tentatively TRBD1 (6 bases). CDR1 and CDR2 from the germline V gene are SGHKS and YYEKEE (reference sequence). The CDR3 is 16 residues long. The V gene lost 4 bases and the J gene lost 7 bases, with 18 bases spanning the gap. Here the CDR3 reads CASSTGQNQGNSPLHF. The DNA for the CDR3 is TGTGCCAGCAGCACAGGACAGAATCAAGGGAATTCACCCCTCCACTTT.

The CDR3 region is CASRTWTGGDEKLFF. The DNA of the CDR3 is TGTGCCAGCAGAACCTGGACAGGGGGCGATGAAAAACTGTTTTTT. The chain links TRBV28 to TRBJ1-4, with 11 bases identical to TRBD1. Germline assignment: CDR1 MDHEN and CDR2 SYDVKM. The trim removed 6 bases at V and 6 bases at J, leaving 6 bases unmatched. The CDR3 sequence is 15 residues long.

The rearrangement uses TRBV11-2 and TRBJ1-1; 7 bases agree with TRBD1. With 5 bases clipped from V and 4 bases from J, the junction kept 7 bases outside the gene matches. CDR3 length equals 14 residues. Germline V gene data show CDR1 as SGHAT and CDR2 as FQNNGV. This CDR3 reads CASSPGQQATEAFF. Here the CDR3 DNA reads TGTGCCAGCAGCCCGGGACAGCAGGCCACTGAAGCTTTCTTT.

CDR3 nucleotides: TGTGCCTGGAGACGAACAGGGGGCCACGAGCAGTACTTC. This gives the protein CAWRRTGGHEQYF. V usage is TRBV30 and J usage is TRBJ2-7, with 9 bases lining up with TRBD1. The germline gives CDR1 GTSNPN, CDR2 SVGIG (reference sequence). The CDR3 loop spans 13 amino acids. V lost 3 bases and J lost 5; bases outside the gene matches: 5.

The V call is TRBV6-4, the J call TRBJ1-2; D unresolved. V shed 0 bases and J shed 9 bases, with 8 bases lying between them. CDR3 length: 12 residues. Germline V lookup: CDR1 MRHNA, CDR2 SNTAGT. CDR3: CASSDSMGSYTF. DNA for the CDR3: TGTGCCAGCAGTGACTCGATGGGAAGCTACACCTTC.

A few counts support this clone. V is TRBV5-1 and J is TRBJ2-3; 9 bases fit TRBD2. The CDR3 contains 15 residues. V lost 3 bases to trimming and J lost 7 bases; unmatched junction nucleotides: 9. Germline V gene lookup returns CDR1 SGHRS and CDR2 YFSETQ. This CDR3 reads CASSSGLAPSNTQYF. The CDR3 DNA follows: TGCGCCAGCAGCTCGGGACTAGCTCCTTCTAATACGCAGTATTTT.

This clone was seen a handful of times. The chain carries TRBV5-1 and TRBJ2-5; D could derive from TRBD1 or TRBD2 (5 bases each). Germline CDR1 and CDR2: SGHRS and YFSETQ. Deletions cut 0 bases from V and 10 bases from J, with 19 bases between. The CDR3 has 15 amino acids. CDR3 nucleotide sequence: TGCGCCAGCAGCTTGGCGTACCAGGGCGGGTTGGACCAGTACTTC. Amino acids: CASSLAYQGGLDQYF.

Written as DNA, the CDR3 is TGCAGCACCCGGGACAGTTACAATGAGCAGTTCTTC. As protein: CSTRDSYNEQFF. J is TRBJ2-1 and V is TRBV29-1; TRBD1 agrees at 7 bases. Germline V gene sequence: CDR1 SQVTM, CDR2 ANQGSEA. V gave up 8 bases and J gave up 4 bases; unmatched junction bases: 5. This CDR3 region has 12 residues.

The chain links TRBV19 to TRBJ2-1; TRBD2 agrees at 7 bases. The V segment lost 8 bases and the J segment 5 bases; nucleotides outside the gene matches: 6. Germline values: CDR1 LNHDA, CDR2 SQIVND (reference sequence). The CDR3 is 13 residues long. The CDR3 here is CASFGTTDNEQFF. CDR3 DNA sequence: TGTGCCAGTTTCGGGACTACCGACAATGAGCAGTTCTTC.

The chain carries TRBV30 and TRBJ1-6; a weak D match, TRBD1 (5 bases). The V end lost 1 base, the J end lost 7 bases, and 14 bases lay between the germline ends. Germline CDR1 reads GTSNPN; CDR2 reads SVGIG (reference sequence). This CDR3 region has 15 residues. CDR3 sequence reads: CAWSEGHRGNSPLHF. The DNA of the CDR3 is TGTGCCTGGAGTGAAGGACACCGAGGGAATTCACCCCTCCACTTT.

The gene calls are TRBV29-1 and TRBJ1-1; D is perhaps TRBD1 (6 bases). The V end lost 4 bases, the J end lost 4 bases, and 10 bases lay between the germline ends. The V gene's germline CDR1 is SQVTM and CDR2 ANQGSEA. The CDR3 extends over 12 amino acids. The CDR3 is CSVVRGATEAFF. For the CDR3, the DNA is TGCAGCGTTGTACGGGGGGCCACTGAAGCTTTCTTT.

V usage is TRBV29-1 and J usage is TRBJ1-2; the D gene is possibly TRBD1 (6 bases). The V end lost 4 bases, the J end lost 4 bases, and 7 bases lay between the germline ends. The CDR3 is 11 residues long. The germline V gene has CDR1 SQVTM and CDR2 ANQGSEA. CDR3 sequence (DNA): TGCAGCGTTGCAGGGGTCTATGGCTACACCTTC. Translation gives CSVAGVYGYTF.

CDR3 DNA: TGTGCCAGCAGTGAAAATGGCAGGGTCAATTCACCCCTCCACTTT. Encoded protein: CASSENGRVNSPLHF. The chain employs TRBV2 and TRBJ1-6; possible D gene TRBD1, 5 bases. Germline V gene data show CDR1 as SNHLY and CDR2 as FYNNEI. The CDR3 is 15 residues long. Trimming stripped 2 bases from V and 7 bases from J, with 12 bases between.

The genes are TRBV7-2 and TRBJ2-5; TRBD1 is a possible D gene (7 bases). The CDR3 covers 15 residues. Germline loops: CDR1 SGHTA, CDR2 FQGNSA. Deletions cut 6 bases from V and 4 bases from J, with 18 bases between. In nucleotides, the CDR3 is TGTGCCAGCAGGAGGAGCCAGGGGGGCGGAGAGACCCAGTACTTC. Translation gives CASRRSQGGGETQYF.